This T cell receptor beta chain is drawn from a study of T cell responses to AZD1222 COVID-19 vaccine (dated by TCRdb to the early 2020s). As for the study more broadly: TCR sequencing covered fewer than 250 trial participants: 207 given two doses of AZD1222 and approximately 25 given two doses of MenACWY control vaccine. Trial participants were enrolled by age into subgroups of 18-55, 56-69 and 70-plus years, and about 150, 27 and 61 TCR-sequenced participants, respectively, were included in these subgroups.

From the germline V gene, CDR1 is MDHEN and CDR2 is SYDVKM. The CDR3, cysteine through phenylalanine, is 19 amino acids long. Only the CDR3 portion is preserved as DNA: 57 bases, with reading frame beginning at the first base. Unmatched junction bases come to 14, with V trimmed by 1 base and J by 7 bases. The sample's time point, from its label and the paper: sample from adult after SARS-CoV-2 infection, after symptom onset. A couple of convalescent COVID-19 patients, sampled after symptom onset from adults with prior SARS-CoV-2 infection, were also TCR-sequenced for comparison. Points on this clone: It lacks a known antigen. Base quality data are lacking; no much larger clone is found one base away.

The CDR3 regions of human TCRbeta chains were analyzed by immunosequencing. The original pipeline was this. TCRs in the repertoires were matched against a reference library of SARS-CoV-2-specific TCRs that had been generated with the MIRA antigen-specificity platform. Breadth meant the fraction of unique TCRs that were SARS-CoV-2-associated, whereas depth meant the fraction of total T cells that were SARS-CoV-2-associated. Using the MIRA data, each spike-specific TCR was assigned both to the spike region to which the TCR was reactive and to a CD4 or CD8 class. Log10-transformed breadth and depth values were compared by one-way ANOVA with Sidak's multiple comparisons tests. As stored in TCRdb, this immuneACCESS dataset retains in-frame rearrangements with V and J assigned. A fraction of the clones does not appear; measured against another copy, unresolved V genes explain less than half of the discrepancy, and the remainder lacks a known reason. V, J and clone size reflect that table, while D and trimming were determined from the DNA. The sample table contains around 140,000 clones; only one count was recorded for 85% to 95% of them. The ten most abundant clones make up approximately 12% of the sample.

Overall study outcomes, separate from this receptor: Participants were mostly white British and included more females than males, and it was suggested by the authors that clonal diversity may have been underestimated. Conclusions about previously exposed vaccinees are limited because only six or seven AZD1222 recipients were SARS-CoV-2 seropositive at baseline. After two AZD1222 doses, both the breadth and the depth of spike-specific TCRs were significantly higher than at day 0 and than in MenACWY recipients. No day 14 peak-response samples were available, so repertoires were characterized only after the peak T cell response. Nearly half of unique spike-specific TCRs reportedly recognized epitopes outside regions mutated in the B.1.351 and B.1.1.7 variants. In the small 56-69-year group, the increase in depth fell short of significance, most likely because of low power. The whole spike protein was spanned by vaccine-associated CD4 TCRs, and dominant responses were seen in regions 160-218 and 743-854.

Recombination connected TRBV28 to TRBJ2-1; 12 central bases correspond to TRBD2. The input for sequencing was peripheral blood, taken after recovery from COVID-19. The receptor's source is an adult who had recovered from COVID-19. Here the CDR3 is given as CASSLSPKTSGRNINEQFF. In nucleotides, the sequence is TGTGCCAGCAGTTTATCTCCAAAGACTAGCGGGAGAAATATTAATGAGCAGTTCTTC. The full variable domain, completed from the reference TRBV28 and TRBJ2-1 proteins outside the CDR3, reads DVKVTQSSRYLVKRTGEKVFLECVQDMDHENMFWYRQDPGLGLRLIYFSYDVKMKEKGDIPEGYSVSREKKERFSLILESASTNQTSMYLCASSLSPKTSGRNINEQFFGPGTRLTVL.